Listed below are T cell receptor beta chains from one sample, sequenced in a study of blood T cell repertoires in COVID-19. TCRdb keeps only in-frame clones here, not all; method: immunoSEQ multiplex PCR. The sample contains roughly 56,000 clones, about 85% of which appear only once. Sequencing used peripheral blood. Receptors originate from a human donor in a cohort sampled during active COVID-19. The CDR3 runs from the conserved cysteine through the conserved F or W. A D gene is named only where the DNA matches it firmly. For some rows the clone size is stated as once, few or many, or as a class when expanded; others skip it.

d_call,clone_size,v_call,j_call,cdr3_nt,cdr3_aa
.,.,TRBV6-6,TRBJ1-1,TGTGCCAGTAGAGTCGGGGGAGACTGGGGGACTGAAGCTTTCTTT,CASRVGGDWGTEAFF
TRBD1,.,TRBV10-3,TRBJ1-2,TGTGCCATCACTGGACAGGGGGCAAACTATGGCTACACCTTC,CAITGQGANYGYTF
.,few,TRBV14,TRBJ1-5,TGTGCCAGCAGCCCGACCGGGGGGCCCCAGCATTTT,CASSPTGGPQHF
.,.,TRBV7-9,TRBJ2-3,TGTGCCAGCAGCCCAGAGGTGGCGGGCTTTACAGATACGCAGTATTTT,CASSPEVAGFTDTQYF
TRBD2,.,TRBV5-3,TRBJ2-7,TGTGCCAGAAGCCCTCTTCCGGGACTAGCGGGGGCCGACCGTATCTACGAGCAGTACTTC,CARSPLPGLAGADRIYEQYF
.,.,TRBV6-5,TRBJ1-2,TGTGCCAGCAGTTACTCGGGGGGATATGGCTACACCTTC,CASSYSGGYGYTF
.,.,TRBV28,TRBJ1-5,TGTGCCAGCACTGTCCCAGGGTTGGGTCAGCCCCAGCATTTT,CASTVPGLGQPQHF
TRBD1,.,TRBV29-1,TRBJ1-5,TGCAGCGTTACGACAGGGGTAGGGTTCGAGCATTTT,CSVTTGVGFEHF
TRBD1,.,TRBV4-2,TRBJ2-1,TGTGCCAGCAGCCAAGTGCCGGGACAGGCGTTTCACAATGAGCAGTTCTTC,CASSQVPGQAFHNEQFF
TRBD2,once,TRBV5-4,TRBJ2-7,TGTGCCAGCAGCTTAGCGGGACTCTCCTACGAGCAGTACTTC,CASSLAGLSYEQYF
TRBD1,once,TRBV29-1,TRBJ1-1,TGCAGCGGGCGCCCCGCTACAGGGGACCTTGGGGGTGAAGCTTTCTTT,CSGRPATGDLGGEAFF
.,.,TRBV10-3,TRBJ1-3,TGTGCCATCAGTTCCAGGGGTTCTGGAAACACCATATATTTT,CAISSRGSGNTIYF
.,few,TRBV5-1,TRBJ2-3,TGCGCCAGCAGCTTAGAGTTTTCCACAGATACGCAGTATTTT,CASSLEFSTDTQYF
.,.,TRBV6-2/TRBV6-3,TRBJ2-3,TGTGCCAGCAGCCCCTCCCGTTCCGATTTTCAGGGTACGCAGTATTTT,CASSPSRSDFQGTQYF
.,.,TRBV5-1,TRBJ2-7,TGCGCCAGCAGCTTGCAGTACGAGCAGTACTTC,CASSLQYEQYF
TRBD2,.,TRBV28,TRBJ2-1,TGTGCCAGCAGTTCACCCCAGACTAGCGGTCCCTACAATGAGCAGTTCTTC,CASSSPQTSGPYNEQFF
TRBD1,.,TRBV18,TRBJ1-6,TGTGCCAGCTCACCCCGGGACAGCAATTCACCCCTCCACTTT,CASSPRDSNSPLHF
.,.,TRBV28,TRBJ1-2,TGTGCCATCACAGGTCGGCGCTATGGCTACACCTTC,CAITGRRYGYTF
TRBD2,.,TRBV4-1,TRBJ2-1,TGCGCCAGCACCCGAGGGAGCGGGGGAGCAACGAATGAGCAGTTCTTC,CASTRGSGGATNEQFF
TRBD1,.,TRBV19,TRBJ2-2,TGTGCCAGTAGCCTTACAGGGGGCGTCACCGGGGAGCTGTTTTTT,CASSLTGGVTGELFF
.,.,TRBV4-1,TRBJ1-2,TGCGCCAGCAGCCAAGGAGAGCGGGGCTATGGCTACACCTTC,CASSQGERGYGYTF
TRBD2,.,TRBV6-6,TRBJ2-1,TGTGCCAGCTCCCCGACTAGCGGGGGCTACAATGAGCAGTTCTTC,CASSPTSGGYNEQFF
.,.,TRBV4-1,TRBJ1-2,TGCGCCAGCAGCCAAGTAGTATTCGATGGCTACACCTTC,CASSQVVFDGYTF
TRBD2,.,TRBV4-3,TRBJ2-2,TGCGCCAGCAGCCAGTACCCACCCGGCGGGAGTTCCGGGGAGCTGTTTTTT,CASSQYPPGGSSGELFF
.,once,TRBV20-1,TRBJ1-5,TGCAGTGCTAGTCTGGGCCCTAGCAATCAGCCCCAGCATTTT,CSASLGPSNQPQHF
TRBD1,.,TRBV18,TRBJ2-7,TGTGCCAGCTCAACTCCGGACAGGGGAGCCTACGAGCAGTACTTC,CASSTPDRGAYEQYF
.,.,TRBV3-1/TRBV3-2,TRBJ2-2,TGTGCCAGCAGCCCTTCCTTGACCGGGGAGCTGTTTTTT,CASSPSLTGELFF
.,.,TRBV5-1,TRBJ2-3,TGCGCCAGCAGCTTCCAATCAGATACGCAGTATTTT,CASSFQSDTQYF
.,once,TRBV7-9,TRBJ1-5,TGTGCCAGCAGCTTAGTCGGTCAGCCCCAGCATTTT,CASSLVGQPQHF
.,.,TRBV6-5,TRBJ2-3,TGTGCCAGCAGACTCGGCAGGACAGATACGCAGTATTTT,CASRLGRTDTQYF
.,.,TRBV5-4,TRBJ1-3,TGTGCCAGCAGCTTGGCAGGGGCGCGTGACACCATATATTTT,CASSLAGARDTIYF
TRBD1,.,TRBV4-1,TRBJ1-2,TGCGCCAGCAGCCAAGGACAGGGAGCAATCTATGGCTACACCTTC,CASSQGQGAIYGYTF
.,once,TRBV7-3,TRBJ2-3,TGTGCCAGCAGCTTAACCGGGGATACGCAGTATTTT,CASSLTGDTQYF
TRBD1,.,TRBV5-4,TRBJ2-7,TGTGCCAGCAGTGACAGGGGTGGCTCCTACGAGCAGTACTTC,CASSDRGGSYEQYF
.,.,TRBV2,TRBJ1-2,TGTGCCAGCAGTGAGCAGGGGACGGGTGGCTACACCTTC,CASSEQGTGGYTF
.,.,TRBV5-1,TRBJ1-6,TGCGCCAGCAGCTCGGGGGTAAGGAGTTCACCCCTCCACTTT,CASSSGVRSSPLHF
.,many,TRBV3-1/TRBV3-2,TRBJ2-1,TGTGCCAGCAGCCTCGTGGCCAGCTCCTACAATGAGCAGTTCTTC,CASSLVASSYNEQFF
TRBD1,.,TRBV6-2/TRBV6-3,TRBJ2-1,TGTGCCAGCAGGCCTACAGGGGGCGAGACCTACAATGAGCAGTTCTTC,CASRPTGGETYNEQFF
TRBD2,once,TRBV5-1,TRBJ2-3,TGCGCCAGCAGCCGTGGACTAGCGGGCGCCGCTCCTAGCACAGATACGCAGTATTTT,CASSRGLAGAAPSTDTQYF
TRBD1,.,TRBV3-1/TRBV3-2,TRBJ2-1,TGTGCCAGCAGCCAAGGGGACAGGGAGTACAATGAGCAGTTCTTC,CASSQGDREYNEQFF
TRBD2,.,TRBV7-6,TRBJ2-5,TGTGCCAGCAGCTTACTGGGGACTAGCGGGAGTCGAGAGACCCAGTACTTC,CASSLLGTSGSRETQYF
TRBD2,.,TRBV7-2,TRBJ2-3,TGTGCCAGCAGTTTACTAGCGGGAGGGAGCACAGATACGCAGTATTTT,CASSLLAGGSTDTQYF
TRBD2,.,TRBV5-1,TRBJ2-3,TGCGCCAGCAGCTTTTTAGGACTAGCTCAGTATACGCAGTATTTT,CASSFLGLAQYTQYF
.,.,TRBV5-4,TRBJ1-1,TGTGCCAGCAGTCGCCGGGATTTAATGAACACTGAAGCTTTCTTT,CASSRRDLMNTEAFF
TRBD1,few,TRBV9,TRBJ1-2,TGTGCCAGCAGCGTAGGACAGGGGGCCGTCAATGGCTACACCTTC,CASSVGQGAVNGYTF
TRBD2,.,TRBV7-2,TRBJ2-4,TGTGCCAGCAGCCAAATAGCGGGAGGCACCTCCAAAAACATTCAGTACTTC,CASSQIAGGTSKNIQYF
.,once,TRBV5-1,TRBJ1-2,TGCGCCAGCAGCAGTGGTGTGGGCCCAACGGATGGCTACACCTTC,CASSSGVGPTDGYTF
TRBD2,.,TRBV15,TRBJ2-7,TGTGCCACCAGCAGAGGGGGGAGGGCCTACGAGCAGTACTTC,CATSRGGRAYEQYF
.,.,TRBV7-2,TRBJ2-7,TGTGCCAGCAGTCCGAGACGGGAGTCCTACGAGCAGTACTTC,CASSPRRESYEQYF
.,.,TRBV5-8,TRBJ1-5,TGTGCCAGCAGCCTTCGGGTCTTTTATAGCAATCAGCCCCAGCATTTT,CASSLRVFYSNQPQHF
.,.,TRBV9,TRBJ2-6,TGTGCCAGCAGCGTAGACCTTTCCTACTCTGGGGCCAACGTCCTGACTTTC,CASSVDLSYSGANVLTF
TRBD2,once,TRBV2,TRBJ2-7,TGTGCCAGCAGTGCTGTGGACCTAGCGGGAGGCTACGAGCAGTACTTC,CASSAVDLAGGYEQYF
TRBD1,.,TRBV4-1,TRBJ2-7,TGCGCCAGCAGCCAAGCCCGGTCGGGACAGGGGTACGTTTACGAGCAGTACTTC,CASSQARSGQGYVYEQYF
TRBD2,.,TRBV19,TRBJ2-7,TGTGCCAGTTCCCAGCGGGAGGCCCTCCTGTACTTC,CASSQREALLYF